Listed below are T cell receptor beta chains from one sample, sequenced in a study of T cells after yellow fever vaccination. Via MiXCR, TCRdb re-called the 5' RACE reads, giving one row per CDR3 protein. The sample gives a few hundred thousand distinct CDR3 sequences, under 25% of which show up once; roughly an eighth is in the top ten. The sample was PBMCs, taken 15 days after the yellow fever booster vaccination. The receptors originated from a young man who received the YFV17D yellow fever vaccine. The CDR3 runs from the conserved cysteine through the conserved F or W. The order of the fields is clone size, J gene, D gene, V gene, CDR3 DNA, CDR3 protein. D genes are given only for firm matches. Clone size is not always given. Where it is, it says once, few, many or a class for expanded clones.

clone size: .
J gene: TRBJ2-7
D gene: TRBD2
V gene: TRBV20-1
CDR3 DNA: TGCAGTGCTGAAAAGCGGGAAGAGCAGTACTTC
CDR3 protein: CSAEKREEQYF

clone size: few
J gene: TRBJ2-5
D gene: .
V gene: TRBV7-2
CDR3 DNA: TGTGCCAGCAGCCGAAATCGTCGGATGCAAGAGACCCAGTACTTC
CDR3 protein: CASSRNRRMQETQYF

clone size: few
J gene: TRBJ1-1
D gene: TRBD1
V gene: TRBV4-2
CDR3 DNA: TGTGCCAGCAGCCACCCAGGACAGGGAGGGACTGAAGCTTTCTTT
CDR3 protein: CASSHPGQGGTEAFF

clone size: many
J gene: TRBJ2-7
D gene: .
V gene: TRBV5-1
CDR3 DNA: TGTGCCAGCAGCTACGACAGCTACGAGCAGTACTTC
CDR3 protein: CASSYDSYEQYF

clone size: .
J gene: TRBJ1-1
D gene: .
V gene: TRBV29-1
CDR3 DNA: TGCAGCGCCTTCTATTCCGACACTGAAGCTTTCTTT
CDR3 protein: CSAFYSDTEAFF

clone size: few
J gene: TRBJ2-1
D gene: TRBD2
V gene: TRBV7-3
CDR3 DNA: TGTGCCAGCAGCTCTAACCCCGGGACTACAACGACGCGTGAGCAGTTCTTC
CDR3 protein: CASSSNPGTTTTREQFF

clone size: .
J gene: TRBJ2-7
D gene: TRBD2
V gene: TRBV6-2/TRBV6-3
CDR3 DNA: TGTGCCAGCAGTTGGGACTACCTCTACGAGCAGTACTTC
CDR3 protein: CASSWDYLYEQYF

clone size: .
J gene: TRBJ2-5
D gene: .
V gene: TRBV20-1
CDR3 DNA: TGCAGTGCTAGAGACGAGACCCAGTACTTC
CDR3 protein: CSARDETQYF

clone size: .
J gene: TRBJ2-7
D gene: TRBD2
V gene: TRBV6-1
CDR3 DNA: TGTGCCAGCAGTCAAGCGGGAGGGCGTTCCTACGAGCAGTACTTC
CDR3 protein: CASSQAGGRSYEQYF

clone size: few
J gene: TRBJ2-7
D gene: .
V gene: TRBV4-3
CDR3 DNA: TGCGCCAGCAGCCAAAAGGCATTCTACGAGCAGTACTTC
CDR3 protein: CASSQKAFYEQYF

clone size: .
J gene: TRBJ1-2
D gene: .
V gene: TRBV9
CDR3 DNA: TGTGCCAGCAGCGTAGGTTCCCGGGAGTATGGCTACACCTTC
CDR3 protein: CASSVGSREYGYTF

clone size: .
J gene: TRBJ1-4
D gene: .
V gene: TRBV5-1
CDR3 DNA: TGCGCCAGCAGCCTCAGTCCCGGTGAAAAACTGTTTTTT
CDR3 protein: CASSLSPGEKLFF

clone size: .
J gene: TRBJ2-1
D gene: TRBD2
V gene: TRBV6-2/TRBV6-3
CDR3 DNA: TGTGCCAGCAGCTTACTGGGAATCGCGGGAGTGGGGTCCTACAATGAGCAGTTCTTC
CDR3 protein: CASSLLGIAGVGSYNEQFF

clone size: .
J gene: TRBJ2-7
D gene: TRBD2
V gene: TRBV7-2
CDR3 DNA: TGTGCCAGCAGCTATCAGGGCGGGAGTATTTACGAGCAGTACTTC
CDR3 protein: CASSYQGGSIYEQYF

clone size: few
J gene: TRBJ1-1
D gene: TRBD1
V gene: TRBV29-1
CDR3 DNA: TGCAGCGTGACAGGGTTGGGGAACACTGAAGCTTTCTTT
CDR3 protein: CSVTGLGNTEAFF

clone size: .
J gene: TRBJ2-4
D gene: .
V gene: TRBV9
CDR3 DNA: TGTGCCAGCAGCGTAGAGGGGACCAAAAACATTCAGTACTTC
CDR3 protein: CASSVEGTKNIQYF

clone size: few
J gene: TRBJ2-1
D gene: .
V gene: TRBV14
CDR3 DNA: TGTGCCAGCAGCCAAAACCTCAATAGGGCTCACAATGAGCAGTTCTTC
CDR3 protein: CASSQNLNRAHNEQFF

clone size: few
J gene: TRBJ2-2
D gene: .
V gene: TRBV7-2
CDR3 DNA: TGTGCCAGCACCCAGGCGCGGGCGAACACCGGGGAGCTGTTTTTT
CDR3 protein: CASTQARANTGELFF

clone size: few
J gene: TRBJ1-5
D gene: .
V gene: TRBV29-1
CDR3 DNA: TGCAGCGTTGGAGGCAGCAATCAGCCCCAGCATTTT
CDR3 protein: CSVGGSNQPQHF

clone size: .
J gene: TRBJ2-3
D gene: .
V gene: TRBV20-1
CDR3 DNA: TGCAGTGCTATCCGCGGGGATGGGAAAACAGATACGCAGTATTTT
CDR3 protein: CSAIRGDGKTDTQYF

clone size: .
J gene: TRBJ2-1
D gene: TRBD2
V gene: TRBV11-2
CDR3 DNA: TGTGCCAGCAGCTCCATGCTAGCGGGAGCGTTCCTGGGGGCGGAGCAGTTCTTC
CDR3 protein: CASSSMLAGAFLGAEQFF

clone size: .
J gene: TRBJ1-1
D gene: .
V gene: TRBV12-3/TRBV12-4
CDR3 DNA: TGTGCCAGCCGTAGCAGGACCAACACTGAAGCTTTCTTT
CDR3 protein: CASRSRTNTEAFF

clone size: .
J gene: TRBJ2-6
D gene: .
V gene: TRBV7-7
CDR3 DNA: TGTGCTAGCAGCCCTGGTTTAGGGGCCAACGTCCTGACTTTC
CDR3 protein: CASSPGLGANVLTF

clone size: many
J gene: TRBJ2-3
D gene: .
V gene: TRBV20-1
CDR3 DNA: TGCAGTGCTATCAGGGATCCGAGCACAGATACGCAGTATTTT
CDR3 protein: CSAIRDPSTDTQYF

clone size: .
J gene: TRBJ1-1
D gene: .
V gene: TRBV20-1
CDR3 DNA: TGCAGTGCCCGTCTATCCAGGGACGGCGGCACTGAAGCTTTCTTT
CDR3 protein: CSARLSRDGGTEAFF

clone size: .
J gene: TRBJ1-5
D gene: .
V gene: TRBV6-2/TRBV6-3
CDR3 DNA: TGTGCCAGCGAGGACGGGCTCGGGTTTAATCAGCCCCAGCATTTT
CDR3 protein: CASEDGLGFNQPQHF

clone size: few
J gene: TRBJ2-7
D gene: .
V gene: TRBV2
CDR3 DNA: TGTGCCAGCAGTGTGGCCCTAGAAAGCTACGAGCAGTACTTC
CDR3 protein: CASSVALESYEQYF

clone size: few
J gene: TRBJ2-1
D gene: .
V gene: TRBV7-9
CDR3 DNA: TGTGCCAGCAGCTTAAGGGGCGTGCCTTCCTACAATGAGCAGTTCTTC
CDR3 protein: CASSLRGVPSYNEQFF

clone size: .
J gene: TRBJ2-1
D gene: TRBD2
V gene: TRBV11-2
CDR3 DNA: TGTGCCAGCAGCTTAGAGGCGGGAGAAGTAATTTACAATGAGCAGTTCTTC
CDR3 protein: CASSLEAGEVIYNEQFF

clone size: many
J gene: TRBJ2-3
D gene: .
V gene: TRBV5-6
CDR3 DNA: TGTGCCAGCAGCTTGGGTGGGAGAAGCACAGATACGCAGTATTTT
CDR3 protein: CASSLGGRSTDTQYF

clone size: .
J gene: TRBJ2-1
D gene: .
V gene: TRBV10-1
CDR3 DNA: TGCGCCAGCAGTGAGGGGTCGGGGTTGAATGAGCAGTTCTTC
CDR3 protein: CASSEGSGLNEQFF

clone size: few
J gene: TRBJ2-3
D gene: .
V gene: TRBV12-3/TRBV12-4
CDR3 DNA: TGTGCCAGCAGTTTCAAGCGGGGCACAGATACGCAGTATTTT
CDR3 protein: CASSFKRGTDTQYF

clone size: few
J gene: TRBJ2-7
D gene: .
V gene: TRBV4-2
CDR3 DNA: TGTGCCAGCAGCCAAGCGAACGGACTCTACGAGCAGTACTTC
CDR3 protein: CASSQANGLYEQYF

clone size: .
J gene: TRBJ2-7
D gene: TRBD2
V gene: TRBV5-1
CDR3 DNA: TGCGCCAGCAGAAACGGACTAGCAGTCGAGCAGTACTTC
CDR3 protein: CASRNGLAVEQYF

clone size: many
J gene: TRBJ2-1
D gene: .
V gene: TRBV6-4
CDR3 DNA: TGTGCCAGCAGTGTTGTCAGCGGCGACAATGAGCAGTTCTTC
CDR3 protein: CASSVVSGDNEQFF

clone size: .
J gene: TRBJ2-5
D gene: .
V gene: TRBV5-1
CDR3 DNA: TGCGCCAGCAGCTTTACGGACAGTGGGAAAGGGACCCAGTACTTC
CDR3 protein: CASSFTDSGKGTQYF

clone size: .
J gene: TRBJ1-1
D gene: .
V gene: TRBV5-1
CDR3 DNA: TGCGCCAGCAGCTTGGGGGGCGAGTCTGAAGCTTTCTTT
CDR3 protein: CASSLGGESEAFF

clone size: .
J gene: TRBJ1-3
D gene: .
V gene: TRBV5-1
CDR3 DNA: TGCGCCAGCAGCTTGGCGGGCCCAGGGGTGGATAACACCATATATTTT
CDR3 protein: CASSLAGPGVDNTIYF

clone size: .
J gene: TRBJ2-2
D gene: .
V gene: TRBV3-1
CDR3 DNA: TGTGCCAGCAGCCAAGGACAGGCCAAAACCGGGGAGCTGTTTTTT
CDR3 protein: CASSQGQAKTGELFF

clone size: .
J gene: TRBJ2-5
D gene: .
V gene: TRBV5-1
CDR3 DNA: TGCGCCAGCAGCCCTTCGTACCAAGAGACCCAGTACTTC
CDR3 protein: CASSPSYQETQYF

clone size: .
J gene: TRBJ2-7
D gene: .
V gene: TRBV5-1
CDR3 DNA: TGCGCCAGCAGCTCGGGCCCTACTGCCTACGAGCAGTACTTC
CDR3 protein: CASSSGPTAYEQYF

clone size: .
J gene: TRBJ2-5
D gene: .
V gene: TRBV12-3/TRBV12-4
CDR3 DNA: TGTGCCAGCAGTATAGCCGGGACAAAAGAGACCCAGTACTTC
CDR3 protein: CASSIAGTKETQYF

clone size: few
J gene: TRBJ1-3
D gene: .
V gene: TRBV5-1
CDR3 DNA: TGCGCCAGCAGCCCGCGCGGACAGGGAAACACCATATATTTT
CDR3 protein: CASSPRGQGNTIYF

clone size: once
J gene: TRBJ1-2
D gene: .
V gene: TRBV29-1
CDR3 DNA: TGCAGCGCGGGCAGGAGCTATGGCTACACCTTC
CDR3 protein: CSAGRSYGYTF

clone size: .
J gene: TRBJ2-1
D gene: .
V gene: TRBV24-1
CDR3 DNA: TGTGCCACCAGTGACCCCCCTCGTGTTTCTGGGGATGAGCAGTTCTTC
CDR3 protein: CATSDPPRVSGDEQFF

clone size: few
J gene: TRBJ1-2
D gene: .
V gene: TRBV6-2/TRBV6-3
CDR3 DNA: TGTGCCAGCAGTTCAGAACTCCGGAACTATGGCTACACCTTC
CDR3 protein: CASSSELRNYGYTF

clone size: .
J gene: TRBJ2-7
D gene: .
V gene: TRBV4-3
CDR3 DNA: TGCGCCAGCAGCCAAGAAGCGGTCGCCTACGAGCAGTACTTC
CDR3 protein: CASSQEAVAYEQYF

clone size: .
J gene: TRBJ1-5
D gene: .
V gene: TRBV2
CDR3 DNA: TGTGCCAGCAAGGGGAATAGCAATCAGCCCCAGCATTTT
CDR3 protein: CASKGNSNQPQHF

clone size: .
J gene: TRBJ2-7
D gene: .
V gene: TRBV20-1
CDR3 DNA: TGCAGTGCTACCCCGACGCGGAGGGCCTTATACGAGCAGTACTTC
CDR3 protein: CSATPTRRALYEQYF

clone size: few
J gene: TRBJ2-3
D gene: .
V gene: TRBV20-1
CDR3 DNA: TGCAGTGCTCTAGCGCGCACAGATACGCAGTATTTT
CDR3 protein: CSALARTDTQYF

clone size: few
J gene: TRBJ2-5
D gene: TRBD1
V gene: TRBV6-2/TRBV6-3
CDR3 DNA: TGTGCCAGCACCATCTACGGACAGGCCCGGACCCAGTACTTC
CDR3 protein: CASTIYGQARTQYF

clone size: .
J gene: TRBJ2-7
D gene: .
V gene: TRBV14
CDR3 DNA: TGTGCCAGCAGCCCCGGGCGGACCCCTAAGAAGTACTTC
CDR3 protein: CASSPGRTPKKYF

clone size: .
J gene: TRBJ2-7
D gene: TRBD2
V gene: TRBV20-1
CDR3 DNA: TGCAGTGCCCCACGGACTAGCGGGAGGTCCGAGCAGTACTTC
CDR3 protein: CSAPRTSGRSEQYF

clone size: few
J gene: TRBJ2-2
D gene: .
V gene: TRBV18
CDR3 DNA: TGTGCCAGCTCACCACTCAGGACAATGAACACCGGGGAGCTGTTTTTT
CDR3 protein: CASSPLRTMNTGELFF

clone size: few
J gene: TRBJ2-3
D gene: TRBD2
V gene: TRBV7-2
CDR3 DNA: TGTGCCAGCAGCCCCCCAGGACTAGCTTGGGGGGCAGATACGCAGTATTTT
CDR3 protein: CASSPPGLAWGADTQYF